This T cell receptor beta chain was sequenced during a study of T cell clones after liver transplantation (dated by TCRdb to between 2018 and 2021). About the investigation overall: ITN030ST, the source of the samples, was a randomized trial that attempted immunosuppression withdrawal within 2 years of liver transplantation. After a pre-transplant mixed lymphocyte reaction, TCRbeta sequencing was used to pinpoint donor-reactive T cell clones, which were subsequently tracked in post-transplant blood. Third party-reactive TCRbeta sequences were also identified from pre-transplant MLRs to serve as an antigen-independent comparator for donor-reactive sequences. Three of the eight recipients were HCV-positive; the others were transplanted for non-autoimmune, non-viral indications. The subjects received no induction therapy and were kept on standard immunosuppression until randomization at 12-24 months post-transplant. Tolerance was defined as complete withdrawal of immunosuppression for at least one year without a rise in liver enzymes beyond twice the upper limit of normal. Blood samples were collected pre-transplant, pre-randomization before withdrawal, and post-randomization after either complete withdrawal or failed withdrawal. The studied cohort comprised 8 liver transplant recipients, 3 classified as tolerant and 5 as non-tolerant. The paper's findings and limits, for the study overall: Low numbers of available donor cells limited the measurable donor-reactive repertoire in a couple of subjects. A greater decline was seen for donor-reactive sequences than for third party-reactive sequences, suggesting partial antigen-specific deletion unrelated to withdrawal success. After accounting for repertoire turnover, donor-reactive detection was significantly reduced in 7 of 8 subjects for CD4 and 8 of 8 for CD8. Without allograft tissue specimens, donor-reactive T cells may have migrated into the graft rather than being deleted. Circulating donor-reactive CD4 TCRbeta sequences fell significantly post-transplant in 5 of 8 subjects, irrespective of tolerance or HCV status. Because of small, heterogeneous patient numbers and non-standardized post-transplant time points, the conclusions were only preliminary.

The CDR3 runs 14 amino acids, cysteine and phenylalanine included. Just CDR3 DNA is preserved here, 42 bases in frame from base 1. From the germline V gene, CDR1 is SGHRS and CDR2 is YFSETQ. V and J are truncated by 4 bases and 5 bases respectively, leaving an intervening sequence of 14 bases. A note on this clone: Its binding antigen is unknown. No base qualities exist here, and no much larger clone lies one base off it.

Frozen genomic DNA underwent high-throughput TCRbeta CDR3 sequencing by immunoSEQ, including PCR amplification, mapping, bias correction and internal controls. In the authors' own workflow: Only productive rearrangements were retained, with each unique TCRbeta sequence defined by its CDR3 nucleotide sequence together with its V and J gene. For classification of a sequence as donor-reactive, at least 5-fold expansion in CFSE-low cells relative to unstimulated pre-transplant cells and a frequency of at least 0.01% were required. Per-subject minimum frequency thresholds, based on the lowest-template unstimulated sample, ensured at least 90% detection power. Jensen-Shannon divergence between the top 1000 TCRbeta sequences post-transplant and pre-transplant was used to measure repertoire turnover. Two-sided Fisher's exact tests were used to test for changes in how often donor-reactive sequences were detected. TCRdb obtained this table from immuneACCESS and retained in-frame rearrangements with V and J assigned. These tables miss some clones; where compared with another copy, unresolved V genes account for less than half of the shortfall, and the remainder is unexplained. The V and J calls and the clone size are those of that table, but D and trimming were determined from the DNA. This sample holds 55,000 to 75,000 clones; approximately 63% were observed only once. About 2.6% of the sample is in the top ten clones.

Thawed unstimulated PBMCs were stained for CD3, CD4 and CD8 and FACS-sorted into CD3+CD4+ and CD3+CD8+ populations. Each of the 8 studied subjects was randomized to immunosuppression withdrawal. The Qiagen DNeasy Blood and Tissue Kit was used for genomic DNA isolation. Recombination linked TRBV5-1 to TRBJ2-3; D gene: possibly TRBD1, on 6 matching bases. The sequence came from a human patient who received a liver transplant. Donor T cells from the graft may be present among the T cells after a transplant. Specimen: CD4+ T cells from blood, collected at the approximately 15-month timepoint. The sequence in DNA is TGCGCCAGCAGCGAGGGGACAACCGGAGATACGCAGTATTTT. The encoded protein is CASSEGTTGDTQYF.